This T cell receptor (beta chain) was recovered during a study of blood T cell repertoires in COVID-19. The overall study: COVID-19 samples, acute and convalescent, were from the United States, Italy and Spain.

Those who participated ranged in age from roughly 18 to 90 years and resided in under 25 US areas. A PCR-confirmed or clinician-diagnosed COVID-19 case had contacted exposed participants within 2 weeks of entry. Original analysis: Estimates of nucleated cell counts were drawn from the amplification of reference gene primers. The assay was immunoSEQ multiplex PCR, and TCRdb's table has in-frame clones only and misses some. V, J and clone size are those of that table, while D and trimming were read from the DNA. This table holds 350,000 to 400,000 clones, approximately 89% found once. This CDR3 contains 17 residues. V shed 6 bases and J 5 bases; nucleotides not matched to a gene: 14. Germline loops: CDR1 MNHEY, CDR2 SMNVEV (reference sequence).

The sequenced sample was PBMCs or T cells enriched from blood (not recorded which). V is TRBV27 and J is TRBJ2-2; TRBD2 aligns across 8 bases. The receptor's source is a woman aged 40 to 49 who had been exposed to COVID-19. CDR3 in DNA: TGTGCCAGCAGGCGGCGCTTGGTAGCGGGAAGTACCGGGGAGCTGTTTTTT. It codes for CASRRRLVAGSTGELFF.